This TCR beta chain was captured by sequencing in a study of identical twins. Germline CDR1 and CDR2: SNHLY and FYNNEI. Trimming shortened V by 5 bases and J by 2 bases, and 13 bases separated the two germline ends. The CDR3 length is 14 residues. A universal primer site was created by template switching, with the cDNA bearing unique molecular identifiers. TCRdb itself ran the 5' RACE reads through MiXCR, one entry per CDR3 protein. The table lists some 600,000 distinct CDR3 sequences, less than 9% of them singletons, with roughly 1.6% in the top ten. In its sample, this clonotype was seen a few times. Its antigen is unidentified. Study-wide findings and caveats: The study reached conclusions through statistical analysis that was cross-sectional, not following the same donors. Modelling underestimated the level of out-of-frame TCR alpha sharing observed in monozygotic twins.

These records were also assigned to another study, of yellow fever vaccine responses in identical twins.

Sequenced: PBMCs. This clonotype was sampled from a woman aged 18-29 years in good health. The chain is built from TRBV2 and TRBJ2-7, with D possibly being TRBD1 (6 bases). The CDR3 nucleotides are TGTGCCAGCAGTCCCCGGACAGTTACCTACGAGCAGTACGTC. Translated, it gives CASSPRTVTYEQYV.